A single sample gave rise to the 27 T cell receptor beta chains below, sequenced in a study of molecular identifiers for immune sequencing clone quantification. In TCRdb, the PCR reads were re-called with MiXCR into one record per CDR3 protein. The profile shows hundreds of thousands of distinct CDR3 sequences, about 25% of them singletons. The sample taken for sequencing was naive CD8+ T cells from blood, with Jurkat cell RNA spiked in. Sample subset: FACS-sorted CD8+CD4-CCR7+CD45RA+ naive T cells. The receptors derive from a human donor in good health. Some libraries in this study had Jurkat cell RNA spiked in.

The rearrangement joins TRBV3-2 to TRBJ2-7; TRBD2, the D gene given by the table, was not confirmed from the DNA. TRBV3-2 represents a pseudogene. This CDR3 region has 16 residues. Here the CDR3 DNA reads TGTGCCAGCAGCCGCCCTACTAGCCTCCTGCCCTACGAGCAGTACTTC. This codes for CASSRPTSLLPYEQYF.

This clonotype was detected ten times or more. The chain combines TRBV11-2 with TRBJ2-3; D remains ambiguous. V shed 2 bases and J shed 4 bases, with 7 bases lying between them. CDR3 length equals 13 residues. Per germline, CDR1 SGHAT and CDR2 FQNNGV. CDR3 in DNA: TGTGCCAGCAGCTTAATGGCAGCAGATACGCAGTATTTT. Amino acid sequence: CASSLMAADTQYF.

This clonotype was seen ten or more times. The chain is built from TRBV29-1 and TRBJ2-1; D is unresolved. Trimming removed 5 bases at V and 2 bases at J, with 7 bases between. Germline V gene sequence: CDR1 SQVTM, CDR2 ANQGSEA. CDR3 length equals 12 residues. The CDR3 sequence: CSVTGTYNEQFF. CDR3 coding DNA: TGCAGCGTTACCGGAACCTACAATGAGCAGTTCTTC.

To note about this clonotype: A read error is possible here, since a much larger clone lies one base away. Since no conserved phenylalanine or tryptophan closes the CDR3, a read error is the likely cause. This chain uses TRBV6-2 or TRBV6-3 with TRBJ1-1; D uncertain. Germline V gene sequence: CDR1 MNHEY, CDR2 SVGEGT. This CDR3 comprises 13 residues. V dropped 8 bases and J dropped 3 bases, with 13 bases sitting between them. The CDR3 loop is CASRRNYDTEAFC. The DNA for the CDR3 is TGTGCCAGCCGACGGAACTACGACACTGAAGCTTTCTGT.

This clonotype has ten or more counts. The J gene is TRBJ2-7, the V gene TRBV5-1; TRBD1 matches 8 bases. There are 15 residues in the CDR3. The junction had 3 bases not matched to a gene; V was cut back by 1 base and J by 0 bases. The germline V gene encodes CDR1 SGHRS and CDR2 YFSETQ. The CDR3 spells CASSLFTGGSYEQYF. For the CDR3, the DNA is TGCGCCAGCAGCTTGTTTACAGGGGGCTCCTACGAGCAGTACTTC.

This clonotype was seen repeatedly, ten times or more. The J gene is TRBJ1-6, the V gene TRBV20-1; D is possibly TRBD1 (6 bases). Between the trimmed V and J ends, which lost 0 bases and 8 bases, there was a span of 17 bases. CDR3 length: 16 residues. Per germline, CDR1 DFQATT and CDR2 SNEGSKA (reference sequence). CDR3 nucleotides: TGCAGTGCTAGAGATTGGGGAGACAGGTTAGATTCACCCCTCCACTTT. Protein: CSARDWGDRLDSPLHF.

The CDR3 DNA reads as TGTGCCAGCAGTTTCCCCACTAGCGGGAACTACGAGCAGTACTTC. It codes for CASSFPTSGNYEQYF. This rearrangement joins TRBV6-6 to TRBJ2-7, with 10 positions matching TRBD2. Germline V gene sequence: CDR1 MNHNY, CDR2 SVGAGI (reference sequence). The length of the CDR3 is 15 residues. The J segment lost 3 bases and the V segment lost 4 bases, leaving 6 bases of the junction unmatched.

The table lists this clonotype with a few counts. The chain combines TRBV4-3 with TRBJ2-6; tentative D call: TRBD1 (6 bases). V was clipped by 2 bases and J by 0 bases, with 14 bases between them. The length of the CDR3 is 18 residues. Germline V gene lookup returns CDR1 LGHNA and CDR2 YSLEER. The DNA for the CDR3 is TGCGCCAGCAGCCAACGAATGTGGGACAACTCTGGGGCCAACGTCCTGACTTTC. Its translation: CASSQRMWDNSGANVLTF.

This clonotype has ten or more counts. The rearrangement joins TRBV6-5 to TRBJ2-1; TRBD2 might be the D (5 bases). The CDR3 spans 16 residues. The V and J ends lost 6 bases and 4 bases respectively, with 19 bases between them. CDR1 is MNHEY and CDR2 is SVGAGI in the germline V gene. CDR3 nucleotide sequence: TGTGCCAGCAGCAACGGGATTGGCGGGCCTTACAATGAGCAGTTCTTC. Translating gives CASSNGIGGPYNEQFF.

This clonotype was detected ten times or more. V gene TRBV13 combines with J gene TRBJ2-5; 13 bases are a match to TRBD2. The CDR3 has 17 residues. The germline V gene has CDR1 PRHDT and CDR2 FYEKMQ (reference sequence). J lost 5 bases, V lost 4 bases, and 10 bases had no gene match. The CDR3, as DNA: TGTGCCAGCAGCTCTCGGATGGGACTAGCGGGGACTGAGACCCAGTACTTC. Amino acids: CASSSRMGLAGTETQYF.

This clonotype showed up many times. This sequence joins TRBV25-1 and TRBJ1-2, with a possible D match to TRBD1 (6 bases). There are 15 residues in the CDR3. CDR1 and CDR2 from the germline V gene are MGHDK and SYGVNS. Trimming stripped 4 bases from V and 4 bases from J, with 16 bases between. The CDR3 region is CASSGQEIFAYGYTF. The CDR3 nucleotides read TGTGCCAGCAGTGGACAGGAGATATTCGCCTATGGCTACACCTTC.

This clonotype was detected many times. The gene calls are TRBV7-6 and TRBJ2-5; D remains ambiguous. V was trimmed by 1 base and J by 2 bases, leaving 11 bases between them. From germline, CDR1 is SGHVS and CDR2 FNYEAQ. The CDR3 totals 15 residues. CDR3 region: CASSLDGRIQETQYF. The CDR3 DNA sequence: TGTGCCAGCAGCTTAGATGGTAGGATTCAAGAGACCCAGTACTTC.

In nucleotides, the CDR3 is TGTGCCACCAGCGGGGTGGGTGCCAGGGGAGATACCCACTATTTT. It is translated as CATSGVGARGDTHYF. This rearrangement joins TRBV15 to TRBJ2-3; D is perhaps TRBD1 (6 bases). The CDR3 has 15 amino acids. V was cut by 5 bases and J by 15 bases, with 27 bases left in between. The germline V gene has CDR1 LNHNV and CDR2 YYDKDF (reference sequence).

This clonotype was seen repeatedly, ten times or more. The CDR3 reads CASSEGAPVLRTDTQYF. The CDR3 DNA reads TGTGCCAGCAGTGAAGGGGCCCCCGTTTTGCGCACAGATACGCAGTATTTT. This chain joins TRBV6-1 and TRBJ2-3, with D hard to call. The germline CDR1 and CDR2 sequences are MNHNS and SASEGT. The CDR3 spans 17 residues. The V end lost 1 base, the J end lost 1 base, and 15 bases lay between the germline ends.

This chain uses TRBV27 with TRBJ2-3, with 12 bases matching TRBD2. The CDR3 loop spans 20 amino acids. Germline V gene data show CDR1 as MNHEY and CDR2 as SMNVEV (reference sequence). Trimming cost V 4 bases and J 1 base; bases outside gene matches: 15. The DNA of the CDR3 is TGTGCCAGCAGTTCCTTCGATCTAGCGGGAGGGCCCTCCGGCACAGATACGCAGTATTTT. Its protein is CASSSFDLAGGPSGTDTQYF.

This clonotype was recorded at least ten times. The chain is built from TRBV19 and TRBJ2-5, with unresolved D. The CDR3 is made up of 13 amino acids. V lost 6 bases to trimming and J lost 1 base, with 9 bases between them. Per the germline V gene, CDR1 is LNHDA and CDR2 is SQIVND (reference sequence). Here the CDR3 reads CASREPSQETQYF. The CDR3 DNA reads TGTGCCAGTAGGGAACCATCCCAAGAGACCCAGTACTTC.

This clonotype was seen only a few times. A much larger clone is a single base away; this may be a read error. For the CDR3, the DNA is TGCAGCGTTGTGGCTAGTGTCTACGAGCAGTACTTC. It codes for CSVVASVYEQYF. The chain couples TRBV29-1 to TRBJ2-7, with unresolved D. Germline V lookup: CDR1 SQVTM, CDR2 ANQGSEA. V was shortened by 4 bases and J by 3 bases, with 10 bases between the two germline ends. This CDR3 is built from 12 residues.

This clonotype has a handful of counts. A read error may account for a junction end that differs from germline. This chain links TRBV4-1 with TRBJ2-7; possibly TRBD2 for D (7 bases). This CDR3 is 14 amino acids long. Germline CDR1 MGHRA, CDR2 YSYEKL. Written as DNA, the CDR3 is TGCGCCAGCAGTCAAGGGGGAGGGTTGGGCGAGCAGTACTTC. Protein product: CASSQGGGLGEQYF.

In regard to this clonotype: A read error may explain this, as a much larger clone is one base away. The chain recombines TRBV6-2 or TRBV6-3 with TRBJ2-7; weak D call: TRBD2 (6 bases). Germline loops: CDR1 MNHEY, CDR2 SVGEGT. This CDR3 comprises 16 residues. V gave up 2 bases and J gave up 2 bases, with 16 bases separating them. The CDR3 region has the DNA TGTGCCAGCAGTTACCAAGGGCTAGCGCCTGCCTACGAGCAGTACTTC. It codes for CASSYQGLAPAYEQYF.

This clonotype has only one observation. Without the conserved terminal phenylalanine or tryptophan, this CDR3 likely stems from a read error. CDR3 loop: CASSEGDLEYGYTY. In DNA form, the CDR3 reads TGTGCCAGCAGCGAAGGGGACTTAGAATATGGCTACACCTAC. The chain uses TRBV12-3 or TRBV12-4 and TRBJ1-2, with D tentatively TRBD1 (5 bases). There are 14 residues in the CDR3. The V gene lost 6 bases and the J gene lost 5 bases, with 16 bases spanning the gap.

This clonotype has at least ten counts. CDR3 sequence: CAISSDRLNYSGANVLTF. The CDR3 DNA sequence: TGTGCCATCAGCTCTGACAGACTTAACTACTCTGGGGCCAACGTCCTGACTTTC. The chain is built from TRBV10-3 and TRBJ2-6; TRBD1 might be the D (5 bases). V shed 6 bases and J shed 0 bases, with 18 bases lying between them. The CDR3 sequence is 18 residues long. CDR1 is ENHRY and CDR2 is SYGVKD in the germline V gene.

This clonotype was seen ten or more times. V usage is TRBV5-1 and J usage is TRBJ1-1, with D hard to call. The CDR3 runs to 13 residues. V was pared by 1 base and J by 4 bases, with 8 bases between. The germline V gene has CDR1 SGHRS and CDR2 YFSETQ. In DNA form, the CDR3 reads TGCGCCAGCAGCTTGTGGGTTACCACTGAAGCTTTCTTT. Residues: CASSLWVTTEAFF.

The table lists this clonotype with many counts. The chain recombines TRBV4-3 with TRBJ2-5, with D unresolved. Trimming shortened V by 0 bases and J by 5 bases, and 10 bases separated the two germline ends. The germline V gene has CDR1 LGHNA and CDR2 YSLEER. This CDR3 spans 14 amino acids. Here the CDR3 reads CASSQDLSGETQYF. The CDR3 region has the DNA TGCGCCAGCAGCCAAGATCTTTCTGGGGAGACCCAGTACTTC.

DNA for the CDR3: TGTGCCACCAGTTCGGGACAAGCCCTCTACAATGAGCAGTTCTTC. It encodes CATSSGQALYNEQFF. This sequence joins TRBV24-1 and TRBJ2-1; D perhaps matches TRBD1 (6 bases). Trimming took off 6 bases at V and 3 bases at J, with 14 bases between the two ends. The CDR3 is made up of 15 amino acids. Germline CDR1 reads KGHDR; CDR2 reads SFDVKD.

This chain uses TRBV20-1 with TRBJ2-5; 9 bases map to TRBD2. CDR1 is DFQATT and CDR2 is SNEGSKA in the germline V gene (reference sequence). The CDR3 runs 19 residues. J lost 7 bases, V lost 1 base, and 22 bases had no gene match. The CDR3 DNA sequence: TGCAGTGCTAGAGTGGGGTTAGCGGGAGAGGTTTTTACACCAGGGACCCAGTACTTC. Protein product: CSARVGLAGEVFTPGTQYF.

CDR3 DNA sequence: TGTGCCAGCAGTTCCGCCCACGTGGATACGCAGTATTTT. Amino acids: CASSSAHVDTQYF. The chain couples TRBV12-3 or TRBV12-4 to TRBJ2-3, with D uncertain. V lost 4 bases to trimming and J lost 6 bases, with 11 bases between them. The CDR3 has 13 amino acids.

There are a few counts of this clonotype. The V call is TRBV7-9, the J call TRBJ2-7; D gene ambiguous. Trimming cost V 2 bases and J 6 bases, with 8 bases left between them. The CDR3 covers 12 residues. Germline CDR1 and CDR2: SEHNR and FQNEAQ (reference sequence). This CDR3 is CASSLMGLEQYF. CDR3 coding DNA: TGTGCCAGCAGCTTAATGGGTCTCGAGCAGTACTTC.